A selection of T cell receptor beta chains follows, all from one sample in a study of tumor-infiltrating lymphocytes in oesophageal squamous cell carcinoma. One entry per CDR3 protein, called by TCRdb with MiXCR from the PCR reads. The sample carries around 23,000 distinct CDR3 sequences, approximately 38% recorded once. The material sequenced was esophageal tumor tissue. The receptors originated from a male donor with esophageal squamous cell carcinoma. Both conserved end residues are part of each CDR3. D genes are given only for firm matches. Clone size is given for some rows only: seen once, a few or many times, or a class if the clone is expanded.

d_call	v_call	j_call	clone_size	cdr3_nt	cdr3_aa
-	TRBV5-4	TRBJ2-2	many	TGTGCCAGCTCCACTAGTAACGCCGGGGAGCTGTTTTTT	CASSTSNAGELFF
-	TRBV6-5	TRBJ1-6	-	TGTGCCAGCAGTCGTCCGTCAGGACACCAAGAGACCCAGTACTTT	CASSRPSGHQETQYF
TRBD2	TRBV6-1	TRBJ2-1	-	TGTGCCAGCAGTTACGCCGGACTAGCGTTTTACTCGGCGTACAATGAGCAGTTCTTC	CASSYAGLAFYSAYNEQFF
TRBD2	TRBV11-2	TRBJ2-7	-	TGTGCCAGCAGCTTAAGAGCGGGAGGGAATGAGCAGTACTTC	CASSLRAGGNEQYF
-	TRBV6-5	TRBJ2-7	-	TGTGCCAGCTCCGACAGAGGAAGAGGTTCCTACGAGCAGTACTTC	CASSDRGRGSYEQYF
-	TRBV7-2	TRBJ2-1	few	TGTGCCAGCAGCTTAGGAGGGGTAGTGGCCTACAATGAGCAGTTCTTC	CASSLGGVVAYNEQFF
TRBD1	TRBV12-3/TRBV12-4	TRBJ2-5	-	TGTGCCAGCAGTACAGGGGGCCGTGACCAAGAGACCCAGTACTTC	CASSTGGRDQETQYF
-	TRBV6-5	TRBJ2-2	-	TGTGCCAGCAGTGAAGGGGCCGGGGAGCTGTTTTTT	CASSEGAGELFF
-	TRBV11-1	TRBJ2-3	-	TGTGCCAGCAGCTTGGGGGGAGCCGGCACAGATACGCAGTATTTT	CASSLGGAGTDTQYF
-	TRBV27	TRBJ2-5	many	TGTGTTGTACAAGAGACCCAGTACTTC	CVVQETQYF
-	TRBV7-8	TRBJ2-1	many	TGTGCCAGCAGCCGGGACGGTCAGAGCTCCTACAATGAGCAGTTCTTC	CASSRDGQSSYNEQFF
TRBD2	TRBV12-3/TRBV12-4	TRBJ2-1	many	TGTGCCAGCAGTCCAGGACTAGCGGGGGGATTGCAGTTCTTC	CASSPGLAGGLQFF
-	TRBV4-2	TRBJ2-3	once	TGTGCCAGCAGCCAGAGGACTAACGGGAGTGCAGATACGCAGTATTTT	CASSQRTNGSADTQYF
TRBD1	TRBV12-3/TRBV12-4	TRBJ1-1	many	TGTGCCAGCAGCAGACTCGGGACAGGACCGATGAACACTGAAGCTTTCTTT	CASSRLGTGPMNTEAFF
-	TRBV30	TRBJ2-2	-	TGTGCCTGGAGTGTAGTTTCGTGGGGGGAGCTGTTTTTT	CAWSVVSWGELFF
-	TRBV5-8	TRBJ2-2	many	TGTGCCAGCAGCTTGGCCCCGGGGACCGGGGAGCTGTTTTTT	CASSLAPGTGELFF
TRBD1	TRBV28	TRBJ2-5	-	TGTGCCAGCAGAAGCCTGGAGAGCGGCAGGGGGGAGACCCAGTACTTC	CASRSLESGRGETQYF
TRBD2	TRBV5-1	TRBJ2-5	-	TGCGCCAGCAGCTTAGCGGGGGAGCTCCAAGAGACCCAGTACTTC	CASSLAGELQETQYF
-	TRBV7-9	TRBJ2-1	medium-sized	TGTGCCAGCACCGAACCCCATTACAATGAGCAGTTCTTC	CASTEPHYNEQFF
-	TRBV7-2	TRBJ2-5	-	TGTGCCAGCAGCCCCCAAGCGGCCTCCTACAATGAGCAGTACTTC	CASSPQAASYNEQYF
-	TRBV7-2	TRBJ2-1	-	TGTGCCAGCAGCTTATGGCGGGGCAATGAGCAGTTCTTC	CASSLWRGNEQFF
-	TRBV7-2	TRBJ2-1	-	TGTGCCAGCAGCTTCCGCGGGTCCTCCTACAATGAGCAGTTCTTC	CASSFRGSSYNEQFF
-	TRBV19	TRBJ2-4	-	TGTGCCAGTAGTATGAACGGGTTACAAAACATTCAGTACTTC	CASSMNGLQNIQYF
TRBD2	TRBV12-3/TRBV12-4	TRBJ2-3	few	TGTGCCAGCAGCCCTAGCGGGGGGAGAGGTGATACGCAGTATTTT	CASSPSGGRGDTQYF
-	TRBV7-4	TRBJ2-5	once	TGTGCCAGCAGCCAACGGTGGTTAGCGGTTGGAGTGACCCAGTACTTC	CASSQRWLAVGVTQYF
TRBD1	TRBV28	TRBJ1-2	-	TGTGCCAGCAGTTCGTACAGGGGGCTAGTGGATGGCTACACCTTC	CASSSYRGLVDGYTF
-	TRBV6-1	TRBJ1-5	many	TGTGCCAGCAGCGCCGACAGTACTTTTAGCAATCAGCCCCAGCATTTT	CASSADSTFSNQPQHF
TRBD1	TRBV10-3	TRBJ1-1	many	TGTGCCATCAGTGACAGGGGGAGTGATACTGAAGCTTTCTTT	CAISDRGSDTEAFF
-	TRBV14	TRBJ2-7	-	TGTGCCAGCAGCCGCGTAGCTAGCCGACTCTACAATGAGCAGTACTTC	CASSRVASRLYNEQYF
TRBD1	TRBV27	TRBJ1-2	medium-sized	TGTGCCAGCAGTTCCGGGACAGGGGCGGGTGGCTACACCTTC	CASSSGTGAGGYTF
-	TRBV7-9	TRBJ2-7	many	TGTGCCAGCAGCTCAGGGGGGTCCGGGACTGACCCCTACGAGCAGTACTTC	CASSSGGSGTDPYEQYF
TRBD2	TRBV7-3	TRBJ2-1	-	TGTGCCAGCAGCTTAATGACGGGAGGGCCGGGTGAGCAGTTCTTC	CASSLMTGGPGEQFF
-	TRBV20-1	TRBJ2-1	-	TGCAGTGCTTCCACCGTTGCCGGGACAACATACAATGAGCAGTTCTTC	CSASTVAGTTYNEQFF
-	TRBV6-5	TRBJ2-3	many	TGTGCCAGCAGTTACTCGATCCTTAGGAGTCCTAGACGCACAGATACGCAGTATTTT	CASSYSILRSPRRTDTQYF
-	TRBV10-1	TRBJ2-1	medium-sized	TGCGCCAGCAGTGACAGCAATGAGCAGTTCTTC	CASSDSNEQFF
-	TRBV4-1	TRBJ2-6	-	TGCGCCAGCAGCCAGGATCCCGGGCCAAGCTCTGGGGCCAACGTCCTGACTTTC	CASSQDPGPSSGANVLTF
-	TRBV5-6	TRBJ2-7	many	TGTGCCAGCACCCTCATATCGGGAGACTACGAGCAGTACTTC	CASTLISGDYEQYF
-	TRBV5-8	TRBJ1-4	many	TGTGCCAGCAGTCGTAGGACTGTTAATGAAAAACTGTTTTTT	CASSRRTVNEKLFF
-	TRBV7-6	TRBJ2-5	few	TGTGCTAGCAGCTTAGCAGTCGGGGGGCAGGAGACCCAGTACTTC	CASSLAVGGQETQYF
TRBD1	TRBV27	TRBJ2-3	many	TGTGCCAGCAGGAGACAGGGTAGCACAGATACGCAGTATTTT	CASRRQGSTDTQYF
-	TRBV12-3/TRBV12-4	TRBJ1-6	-	TGTGCCAGCAGTTTAAGGTATAGCGGGAGCTACGAGCAGTACTTT	CASSLRYSGSYEQYF
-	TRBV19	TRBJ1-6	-	TGTGCCAGTAGTAGTCGTGGAAGCTCCTATAATTCACCCCTCCACTTC	CASSSRGSSYNSPLHF
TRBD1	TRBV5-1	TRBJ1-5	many	TGCGCCAGCAGCTTGGAAAGCACGTCCGGGACAGGTTTCAATCAGCCCCAGCATTTT	CASSLESTSGTGFNQPQHF
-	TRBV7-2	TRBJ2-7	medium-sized	TGTGCCAGCAGCCGTGGGGGGACAGTATCCTACGAGCAGTACTTC	CASSRGGTVSYEQYF
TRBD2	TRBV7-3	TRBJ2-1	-	TGTGCCAGCAGCTACCTACTAGCGGGGGGGCTCAATGAGCAGTTCTTC	CASSYLLAGGLNEQFF
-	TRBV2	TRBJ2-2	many	TGTGCCAGCAGTGAAGGGCTAGCGAACACCGGGGAGCTGTTTTTT	CASSEGLANTGELFF
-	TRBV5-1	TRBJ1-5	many	TGCGCCAGCAGCTTGGCTGGGGACAATCAGCCCCAGCATTTT	CASSLAGDNQPQHF
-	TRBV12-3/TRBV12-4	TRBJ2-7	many	TGTGCCAGCGGGCCTGAGGTCCCTACCTACGAGCAGTACTTC	CASGPEVPTYEQYF
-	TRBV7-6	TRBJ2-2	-	TGTGCCAGCAGCTTAGGAATCCGAGTCTTCGACACCGGGGAGCTGTTTTTT	CASSLGIRVFDTGELFF
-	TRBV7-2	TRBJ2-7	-	TGTGCCAGCAGCTTAGGGTCCTACGAGCAGTACTTC	CASSLGSYEQYF
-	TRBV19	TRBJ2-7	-	TGTGCCAGTAGTATTGGTAGCGGCGTTTCCGGTTCCTACGAGCAGTACTTC	CASSIGSGVSGSYEQYF
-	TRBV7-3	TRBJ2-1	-	TGTGCCAGCAGCTTACGAAGGGGATACAATGAGCAGTTCTTC	CASSLRRGYNEQFF
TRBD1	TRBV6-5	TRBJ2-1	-	TGTGCCAGCAGTGAAAGACCCGACAGGGTCGAGTTCTTC	CASSERPDRVEFF
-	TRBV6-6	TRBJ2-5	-	TGTGCCAGCAGTTACCTTCGGTTC	CASSYLRF
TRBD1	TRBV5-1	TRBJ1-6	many	TGCGCCAGCAGCCCGGGACCGGGACAGGGCGGATCGTCACCCCTCCACTTT	CASSPGPGQGGSSPLHF
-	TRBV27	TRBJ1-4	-	TGTGCCAGCAGTCCGCGGGGACATGGAGCAAAACTGTTTTTT	CASSPRGHGAKLFF
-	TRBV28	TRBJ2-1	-	TGTGCCAGCAGTTCCGGCCGGAGAAATGAGCAGTTCTTC	CASSSGRRNEQFF